The next 26 T cell receptor beta chains were all read from a single sample in a study of blood T cell repertoires in COVID-19. Measured with immunoSEQ multiplex PCR; TCRdb has only the in-frame clones, and not every one. The sample comprises 60,000 to 80,000 clones, 88% of which are singletons, and 5.5% to 7% rests with the top ten. The sequenced material came from peripheral blood. All receptors come from a woman in her 70s with acute or convalescent COVID-19.

The chain recombines TRBV15 with TRBJ2-1, with 9 bases identical to TRBD2. The germline gives CDR1 LNHNV, CDR2 YYDKDF (reference sequence). J gave up 7 bases and V 0 bases, and 7 bases lay outside the gene matches. This CDR3 comprises 16 residues. DNA for the CDR3: TGTGCCACCAGCAGAGATCCGCGGGAGGGCCGGAATGAGCAGTTCTTC. Its protein product is CATSRDPREGRNEQFF.

This chain connects TRBV6-2 or TRBV6-3 to TRBJ2-3, with D maybe TRBD2 (6 bases). The CDR3 totals 14 residues. V was shortened by 6 bases and J by 6 bases, with 16 bases between the two germline ends. CDR1 MNHEY and CDR2 SVGEGT come from the germline V gene. The CDR3 reads CASSTNAGRDTQYF. As DNA, the CDR3 is TGTGCCAGCAGCACAAATGCGGGAAGGGATACGCAGTATTTT.

The rearrangement uses TRBV15 and TRBJ2-1; D is undetermined. Germline V gives CDR1 LNHNV, CDR2 YYDKDF (reference sequence). CDR3 length equals 17 residues. The V end was cut by 1 base, the J end by 5 bases, with 18 bases between. CDR3 loop: CATSRGILDLPDNEQFF. CDR3 nucleotides: TGTGCCACCAGCAGAGGAATTCTAGACCTGCCGGACAATGAGCAGTTCTTC.

The genes are TRBV5-1 and TRBJ2-3; unclear D gene. CDR3 size: 14 residues. The V gene lost 0 bases and the J gene lost 2 bases, with 7 bases spanning the gap. Germline V gene data show CDR1 as SGHRS and CDR2 as YFSETQ. The CDR3 nucleotides read TGCGCCAGCAGCTTGGCCGAGGTCACAGATACGCAGTATTTT. Encoded protein: CASSLAEVTDTQYF. Variable domain in full (rest from reference TRBV5-1 and TRBJ2-3): KAGVTQTPRYLIKTRGQQVTLSCSPISGHRSVSWYQQTPGQGLQFLFEYFSETQRNKGNFPGRFSGRQFSNSRSEMNVSTLELGDSALYLCASSLAEVTDTQYFGPGTRLTVL.

Regarding this clone: One end of the junction fails to match germline, which may point to a read error. At the DNA level, this CDR3 is encoded by other sequences in the same sample as well. The chain carries TRBV2 and TRBJ2-1; TRBD2 matches 14 bases. CDR1 is SNHLY and CDR2 is FYNNEI in the germline V gene. The CDR3 is 17 amino acids. CDR3 nucleotides: TGTGCCAGCAGTTACTCGGGACTAGCGGGAGTCTACAATGAACAGTTCTTC. Encoded protein: CASSYSGLAGVYNEQFF.

This sequence joins TRBV27 and TRBJ1-4; 8 bases map to TRBD1. Germline trimming cut 5 bases from V and 5 bases from J; bases unmatched to any gene: 7. CDR3 size: 15 residues. Germline CDR1 MNHEY, CDR2 SMNVEV (reference sequence). CDR3 amino acids: CASSLRTGRNEKLFF. In DNA form, the CDR3 reads TGTGCCAGCAGTCTCCGGACAGGGAGAAATGAAAAACTGTTTTTT.

V is TRBV4-2 and J is TRBJ2-5; 13 bases fit TRBD2. The length of the CDR3 is 18 residues. Germline assignment: CDR1 LGHNA and CDR2 YNFKEQ. The V gene end was trimmed by 4 bases and the J gene end by 2 bases; junction bases not matched to a gene: 10. The DNA for the CDR3 is TGTGCCAGCAGCCTCCTTCCTACTAGCGGGGGGGCACAAGAGACCCAGTACTTC. Residues: CASSLLPTSGGAQETQYF.

This chain's CDR3 is CASSTQGLPNYGYTF. CDR3 DNA: TGTGCCAGTAGTACACAGGGGCTTCCAAACTATGGCTACACCTTC. This chain links TRBV19 with TRBJ1-2; 7 positions agree with TRBD1. Germline V CDR1 and CDR2: LNHDA, SQIVND (reference sequence). V was pared by 4 bases and J by 2 bases, with 7 bases of the junction left unmatched. This CDR3 region has 15 residues.

The chain joins TRBV28 to TRBJ2-7, with D unresolved. V gave up 6 bases and J gave up 1 base, with 7 bases separating them. CDR3 size: 12 residues. The germline CDR1 and CDR2 sequences are MDHEN and SYDVKM. Here the CDR3 reads CASRELSYEQYF. The CDR3 DNA is TGTGCCAGCAGAGAACTTTCCTACGAGCAGTACTTC.

The chain couples TRBV18 to TRBJ1-2; D unresolved. V was shortened by 3 bases and J by 0 bases, with 11 bases between the two germline ends. CDR1 is KGHSH and CDR2 is LQKENI in the germline V gene. This CDR3 has 15 residues. The CDR3 DNA is TGTGCCAGCTCACCGGGCCAGAACCCTAACTATGGCTACACCTTC. Its protein is CASSPGQNPNYGYTF.

The chain links TRBV6-5 to TRBJ2-7; the match to TRBD1 covers 7 bases. In germline, CDR1 is MNHEY, CDR2 SVGAGI. CDR3 length equals 13 residues. Germline trimming cut 6 bases from V and 5 bases from J; bases unmatched to any gene: 7. This chain's CDR3 is CASRMTGYNEQYF. The CDR3 bases are TGTGCCAGCAGGATGACAGGGTATAACGAGCAGTACTTC.

This chain joins TRBV27 and TRBJ1-1; perhaps TRBD1 as D (5 bases). Trimming took off 4 bases at V and 4 bases at J, with 16 bases between the two ends. Germline V CDR1 and CDR2: MNHEY, SMNVEV (reference sequence). The CDR3 is made up of 15 amino acids. The CDR3 reads CASSSGRDWGTEAFF. The CDR3 bases are TGTGCCAGCAGTTCTGGCAGGGATTGGGGCACTGAAGCTTTCTTT.

The genes are TRBV6-5 and TRBJ1-4, with TRBD1 matching over 7 bases. This CDR3 has 13 residues. Looked up from germline, CDR1 is MNHEY and CDR2 is SVGAGI. J was trimmed by 8 bases and V by 8 bases; bases with no gene match: 8. CDR3 in DNA: TGTGCCAGCGGGACAGCTGCAACCGAAAAACTGTTTTTT. This sequence encodes CASGTAATEKLFF.

This clone is a singleton in its sample. The rearrangement links TRBV24-1 to TRBJ1-5, with D perhaps TRBD1 (6 bases). Deletions cut 4 bases from V and 3 bases from J, with 9 bases between. This CDR3 has 14 residues. Germline V CDR1 and CDR2: KGHDR, SFDVKD. The CDR3 DNA is TGTGCCACCAGTGAAGGGGGAAACAATCAGCCCCAGCATTTT. Translation gives CATSEGGNNQPQHF.

J is TRBJ1-1 and V is TRBV7-2; D gene unclear. Trimming stripped 1 base from V and 3 bases from J, with 6 bases between. The CDR3 covers 13 residues. Germline assignment: CDR1 SGHTA and CDR2 FQGNSA. The CDR3 DNA reads TGTGCCAGCAGCTTAGTCGGGGACACTGAAGCTTTCTTT. This translates into CASSLVGDTEAFF.

This clone was recorded only once. This chain joins TRBV3-1 (or the pseudogene TRBV3-2) and TRBJ2-7, with D maybe TRBD2 (6 bases). Germline values: CDR1 LGHDT, CDR2 YNNKEL (reference sequence). The CDR3 runs to 13 residues. V lost 3 bases, J lost 6 bases, and 12 bases lay in between. The CDR3: CASSQSSTSEQYF. The CDR3 DNA is TGTGCCAGCAGCCAGAGCTCGACTAGCGAGCAGTACTTC.

The rearrangement links TRBV5-1 to TRBJ1-2; unclear D gene. V lost 5 bases and J 1 base, leaving 9 bases between the germline ends. CDR1 SGHRS and CDR2 YFSETQ come from the germline V gene. There are 13 residues in the CDR3. The CDR3 loop is CASSSTVNYGYTF. CDR3 DNA sequence: TGCGCCAGCAGTTCTACGGTTAACTATGGCTACACCTTC.

The CDR3 DNA reads TGTGCCAGCAGCTTAGACGGGGCCTACAATGAGCAGTTCTTC. Amino acid sequence: CASSLDGAYNEQFF. The V and J genes are TRBV7-9 and TRBJ2-1, with D perhaps matching TRBD2 (5 bases). Trimming cost V 1 base and J 2 bases, with 6 bases left between them. The CDR3 loop spans 14 amino acids. In germline, CDR1 is SEHNR, CDR2 FQNEAQ (reference sequence).

V and J are TRBV7-2 and TRBJ2-1, with D perhaps TRBD2 (5 bases). Trimming took 1 base from V and 0 from J, leaving 13 bases between them. CDR1 and CDR2 from the germline V gene are SGHTA and FQGNSA. CDR3 length equals 17 residues. The CDR3, as DNA: TGTGCCAGCAGCTTAGGAGGCGGGTCCAACTCCTACAATGAGCAGTTCTTC. Its protein is CASSLGGGSNSYNEQFF.

The genes are TRBV7-3 and TRBJ2-1; D not resolved. V lost 5 bases, J lost 11 bases, and 16 bases lay in between. The germline V gene has CDR1 SGHTA and CDR2 FQGTGA. The CDR3 runs 13 residues. The CDR3 spells CASSLQPDLQQFF. The CDR3 DNA follows: TGTGCCAGCAGCCTTCAACCCGATCTACAGCAGTTCTTC.

This sequence joins TRBV30 and TRBJ2-7; D is possibly TRBD1 (6 bases). Germline V gene lookup returns CDR1 GTSNPN and CDR2 SVGIG (reference sequence). V dropped 0 bases and J dropped 9 bases, with 9 bases sitting between them. The CDR3 spans 11 residues. In nucleotides, the CDR3 is TGTGCCTGGAGTGTATTACAGGGGCAGTACTTC. Translating it yields CAWSVLQGQYF.

V is TRBV11-2 and J is TRBJ2-7, with no clear D. This CDR3 region has 12 residues. Germline CDR1 reads SGHAT; CDR2 reads FQNNGV. The V gene lost 3 bases and the J gene lost 6 bases, with 9 bases spanning the gap. CDR3 DNA sequence: TGTGCCAGCAGCTTTACAGTTGGCGAGCAGTACTTC. Translated: CASSFTVGEQYF.

The chain carries TRBV4-2 and TRBJ2-7, with D possibly TRBD2 on 5 matching bases. This CDR3 region has 13 residues. Germline V gene sequence: CDR1 LGHNA, CDR2 YNFKEQ. The V and J ends lost 6 bases and 3 bases respectively, with 12 bases between them. The CDR3 spells CASSPEGLYEQYF. The CDR3 coding sequence is TGTGCCAGCAGTCCCGAGGGTCTCTACGAGCAGTACTTC.

In DNA, the CDR3 is TGTGCCACCAGTAACCAGGGGAGTGAAGCTTTCTTT. This codes for CATSNQGSEAFF. The V call is TRBV24-1, the J call TRBJ1-1; D possibly corresponds to TRBD1 (6 bases). CDR3 length: 12 amino acids. Trimming cost V 6 bases and J 7 bases, with 11 bases left between them. The germline V gene has CDR1 KGHDR and CDR2 SFDVKD.

This chain connects TRBV5-6 to TRBJ1-4, with D tentatively TRBD1 (6 bases). The germline gives CDR1 SGHDT, CDR2 YYEEEE. The CDR3 has 15 amino acids. The germline V and J ends were trimmed by 3 bases and 5 bases, with 14 bases remaining between them. CDR3 DNA: TGTGCCAGCAGCTCCGGAACAGGGCCCAATGAAAAACTGTTTTTT. Protein sequence: CASSSGTGPNEKLFF.

This clone has just a few counts. The chain links TRBV5-1 to TRBJ2-1, with D tentatively TRBD1 (5 bases). The CDR3 spans 14 residues. Per the germline V gene, CDR1 is SGHRS and CDR2 is YFSETQ. Trimming shortened V by 2 bases and J by 0 bases, and 6 bases separated the two germline ends. DNA of the CDR3: TGCGCCAGCAGCTTAGGGGACTCCTACAATGAGCAGTTCTTC. Translated, it gives CASSLGDSYNEQFF. Variable domain in full (rest from reference TRBV5-1 and TRBJ2-1): KAGVTQTPRYLIKTRGQQVTLSCSPISGHRSVSWYQQTPGQGLQFLFEYFSETQRNKGNFPGRFSGRQFSNSRSEMNVSTLELGDSALYLCASSLGDSYNEQFFGPGTRLTVL.